The clone carrying this T cell receptor beta chain showed up just a few times. Antigen unknown. This sample stems from a study of cytomegalovirus exposure and HLA in healthy donors. Study-wide results and limits: Analyses of presence/absence relied on an assumption of roughly uniform sequencing depth across donors.

The PCR had 60 Vbeta and 13 Jbeta primers. This table comes from immunoSEQ multiplex PCR, and its TCRdb copy is limited to in-frame clones, with some not included. This sample has 150,000 to 200,000 clones, with roughly 80% found just once. This CDR3 has 14 residues. Germline assignment: CDR1 MDHEN and CDR2 SYDVKM. V shed 7 bases and J 6 bases; nucleotides not matched to a gene: 7. This chain joins TRBV28 and TRBJ2-2, with 8 bases aligning to TRBD2. The source material was PBMCs. This receptor was identified in a man aged 25 to 45 in good health and CMV-seronegative. The CDR3 reads CASKKREKAGELFF. The CDR3 region has the DNA TGTGCCAGCAAGAAGCGGGAGAAGGCCGGGGAGCTGTTTTTT.